The next 14 T cell receptor beta chains were all read from a single sample in a study of blood T cell repertoires in COVID-19. Profiling relied on immunoSEQ multiplex PCR, and the TCRdb table lists in-frame clones only, not all of them. The sample holds tens of thousands of clones; approximately 90% are singletons and the top ten take 28%. The source material was peripheral blood. These receptors all come from a woman of 80 years or more with acute or convalescent COVID-19.

V usage is TRBV3-1 (or the pseudogene TRBV3-2) and J usage is TRBJ1-4, with a possible D match to TRBD1 (6 bases). The CDR3 runs to 12 residues. The V and J ends lost 4 bases and 11 bases respectively, with 11 bases between them. Germline CDR1 is LGHDT and CDR2 is YNNKEL (reference sequence). The CDR3 protein is CASSLDRQKLFF. The CDR3 DNA reads as TGTGCCAGCAGCCTCGACAGGCAGAAACTGTTTTTT.

V usage is TRBV3-1 (or the pseudogene TRBV3-2) and J usage is TRBJ1-1, with D uncertain. The V end lost 4 bases, the J end lost 0 bases, and 12 bases lay between the germline ends. CDR1 and CDR2 (germline): LGHDT, YNNKEL (reference sequence). The CDR3 consists of 15 residues. The CDR3 DNA is TGTGCCAGCAGCCTTGGGCCGGGAATGAACACTGAAGCTTTCTTT. This sequence encodes CASSLGPGMNTEAFF.

The chain couples TRBV6-1 to TRBJ2-5, with 7 bases identical to TRBD2. This CDR3 contains 15 residues. J gave up 0 bases and V 3 bases, and 4 bases lay outside the gene matches. CDR1 and CDR2 (germline): MNHNS, SASEGT. CDR3 loop: CASSDELANQETQYF. CDR3 sequence (DNA): TGTGCCAGCAGTGATGAACTAGCGAACCAAGAGACCCAGTACTTC.

CDR3 DNA: TGTGCCAGCAGCCCGTACGGGGGGTCAGATACGCAGTATTTT. It encodes CASSPYGGSDTQYF. The chain uses TRBV11-3 and TRBJ2-3; 7 positions match TRBD2. The ends lost 5 bases at V and 4 bases at J; junction bases unmatched: 6. The CDR3 totals 14 residues. Germline V lookup: CDR1 SGHNT, CDR2 YENEEA.

The gene calls are TRBV3-1 (or the pseudogene TRBV3-2) and TRBJ1-2, with 8 bases aligning to TRBD1. V trimming: 10 bases; J trimming: 7 bases; junction bases outside the gene matches: 14. Germline lookup yields CDR1 LGHDT and CDR2 YNNKEL (reference sequence). The CDR3 is made up of 14 amino acids. The CDR3 loop reads CATDNYGQGSGYTF. For the CDR3, the DNA is TGTGCCACCGACAACTACGGACAGGGCAGTGGCTACACCTTC.

The sample holds one count of this clone. The chain combines TRBV5-8 with TRBJ2-6; D unresolved. The V and J ends lost 4 bases and 0 bases respectively, with 8 bases between them. Per germline, CDR1 SGHTS and CDR2 YDEGEE. The length of the CDR3 is 15 residues. CDR3 bases: TGTGCCAGCAGCCCCGCCTACTCTGGGGCCAACGTCCTGACTTTC. This sequence encodes CASSPAYSGANVLTF. The whole variable domain, filled in from reference TRBV5-8 and TRBJ2-6, reads EAGVTQSPTHLIKTRGQQATLRCSPISGHTSVYWYQQALGLGLQFLLWYDEGEERNRGNFPPRFSGRQFPNYSSELNVNALELEDSALYLCASSPAYSGANVLTFGAGSRLTVL.

This chain connects TRBV2 to TRBJ2-7, with 10 bases matching TRBD1. Germline CDR1 reads SNHLY; CDR2 reads FYNNEI. The V gene end was trimmed by 10 bases and the J gene end by 3 bases; junction bases not matched to a gene: 3. The CDR3 spans 12 residues. The CDR3 reads CAIRTGGYEQYF. CDR3 nucleotide sequence: TGTGCCATCAGGACAGGGGGCTACGAGCAGTACTTC.

The rearrangement links TRBV3-1 (or the pseudogene TRBV3-2) to TRBJ1-6; D might be TRBD1 (5 bases). The CDR3 totals 16 residues. V was trimmed by 5 bases and J by 7 bases, leaving 18 bases between them. Germline CDR1 reads LGHDT; CDR2 reads YNNKEL (reference sequence). CDR3 region: CASSLRTRTTNSPLHF. Written as DNA, the CDR3 is TGTGCCAGCAGCTTACGGACACGGACGACGAATTCACCCCTCCACTTT.

J is TRBJ2-1 and V is TRBV5-1; D is possibly TRBD2 (6 bases). CDR3 length equals 14 residues. V was pared by 3 bases and J by 3 bases, with 10 bases between. The germline V gene encodes CDR1 SGHRS and CDR2 YFSETQ. The CDR3 region has the DNA TGCGCCAGCAGCTGGGTAGCGGACTACAATGAGCAGTTCTTC. This codes for CASSWVADYNEQFF. The complete variable domain, with remaining parts taken from reference TRBV5-1 and TRBJ2-1, reads KAGVTQTPRYLIKTRGQQVTLSCSPISGHRSVSWYQQTPGQGLQFLFEYFSETQRNKGNFPGRFSGRQFSNSRSEMNVSTLELGDSALYLCASSWVADYNEQFFGPGTRLTVL.

This rearrangement joins TRBV30 to TRBJ1-3; D call uncertain. CDR1 and CDR2 (germline): GTSNPN, SVGIG (reference sequence). The V and J ends lost 2 bases and 4 bases respectively, with 3 bases between them. The CDR3 runs 11 residues. The CDR3 spells CAWSSGNTIYF. In DNA, the CDR3 is TGTGCCTGGAGTTCAGGAAACACCATATATTTT.

V usage is TRBV19 and J usage is TRBJ2-1; 12 bases fit TRBD2. Germline-derived CDR1 and CDR2 are LNHDA and SQIVND (reference sequence). The CDR3 totals 15 residues. V lost 6 bases and J lost 7; bases outside the gene matches: 7. CDR3 sequence: CASSSSGGVQNEQFF. As DNA, the CDR3 is TGTGCCAGTAGCTCTAGCGGGGGGGTACAAAATGAGCAGTTCTTC.

This clone was seen a handful of times. CDR3: CASSLDLTGSYEQYV. CDR3 in DNA: TGTGCCAGCAGCTTAGACCTGACAGGGTCCTACGAGCAGTACGTC. The chain links TRBV11-3 to TRBJ2-7; 7 nucleotides agree with TRBD1. V gave up 0 bases and J gave up 1 base; unmatched junction bases: 3. This CDR3 is 15 amino acids long. Germline CDR1 is SGHNT and CDR2 is YENEEA.

This chain joins TRBV4-1 and TRBJ2-5; D is unclear. The CDR3 has 14 residues. CDR1 is MGHRA and CDR2 is YSYEKL in the germline V gene. V was cut by 1 base and J by 2 bases, with 8 bases left in between. CDR3: CASSQAPGQETQYF. CDR3 in DNA: TGCGCCAGCAGCCAAGCCCCGGGTCAAGAGACCCAGTACTTC.

The chain employs TRBV9 and TRBJ2-3; D is ambiguous. The ends were cut back, 0 bases at V and 1 base at J, with 3 bases in the middle. Germline loops: CDR1 SGDLS, CDR2 YYNGEE. This CDR3 has 13 amino acids. The CDR3, as DNA: TGTGCCAGCAGCGTAGCTGGCACAGATACGCAGTATTTT. Amino acid sequence: CASSVAGTDTQYF.